This note documents a single T cell receptor (beta chain) sequence. This receptor's antigen is unknown. No much larger clonotype is one base removed from it; base qualities were not supplied. This entry comes from a study of shared clonotypes between healthy human individuals (dated by TCRdb to the early 2020s). For the wider study: A few men and a couple of women, aged 18 to 49 years, made up the cohort. Per donor, three plates each were used for CD4 naive and CD4 memory, two for CD8 naive, and one for CD8 memory. The study deeply sequenced blood TCR repertoires of several healthy adults to estimate repertoire size and the extent of clonotype sharing between individuals. To increase sequencing depth and limit assay-specific biases, different laboratories used diverse techniques to prepare libraries and sequence TCR repertoires. Per donor, leukapheresis produced somewhere between about 0.9 and 9.5 billion PBMCs. The full study reports these points: Sampling was limited to blood, and TCR repertoires in tissue likely differ from TCR repertoires in blood. Sharing across a few donors was observed for approximately 5% of naive CD4, less than 4% of naive CD8, roughly 2.4% of memory CD4, and roughly 0.4% of memory CD8 clonotypes. Incomplete sequencing was indicated by rarefaction of sorted-subset datasets, despite the large sequencing depth. Higher generation probabilities were observed for clonotypes shared by all four sorted-subset donors than for non-shared clonotypes. Pairwise subsampling led to the expectation that sequencing depth would affect the degree of clonotype sharing among donors. Larger estimated clonotype richness was generally found for naive subsets than for memory subsets. Because the study included only a small number of donors, the genetic and exposure-history diversity represented was limited.

Taken from cysteine to phenylalanine, the CDR3 has 17 residues. Only the CDR3 DNA is retained, 51 bases long and in frame from the first base. V and J lose 0 bases and 1 base, and a span of 14 bases separates them. The germline V gene yields SGHAT for CDR1 and FQNNGV for CDR2. CD8 naive samples consisted of CD45RO-negative cells that were positively selected for CCR7, yielding a CD45RA+CCR7+ population without TemRA cells. The donors were healthy, HIV-negative adults who had no recently reported acute infections or vaccinations. Every donor was a Caucasian adult living in Nashville, Tennessee, USA. Blood was collected by leukapheresis, and PBMCs were isolated by Ficoll-Histopaque density gradient centrifugation and then cryopreserved in liquid nitrogen vapor phase. Purity and quantity of every magnetically sorted T cell population were checked by analytical flow cytometry. Genomic DNA was isolated from every sorted fraction and measured by UV absorbance on a Nanodrop 2000c.

Using the deep immunoSEQ assay, TCR CDR3 regions were amplified from genomic DNA by multiplex PCR. Genomic DNA extracted from each cell subset was distributed evenly over all wells of several immunoSEQ 96-well plates, and each plate served as one replicate. For sorted subsets, each replicate PCR was loaded with about 0.2 ug genomic DNA, equivalent to 25,000 to 35,000 T cell genomes. Purified libraries were quantified with a Qubit 3.0 fluorometer, sized on a Bioanalyzer 2100, and re-quantified with the KAPA Library Quantification kit. A separate single-read 150-cycle Illumina NextSeq 550 flow cell was used to sequence each immunoSEQ 96-well plate. The source study handled its data this way. Because the immunoSEQ output held only junctional sequences and lacked quality scores, the filtering could not match the filtering applied to full-length reads. Sequences were annotated with PyIR, a Python wrapper for IgBLAST v1.9, and V/J genes and CDR3 were assigned using IMGT germline references. Any read was removed if the V/J assignment was weak (E-value above 1e-6), the CDR3 was missing, or the read contained stop codons, out-of-frame junctions, or ambiguous translated residues. V3J clonotypes were defined by identical inferred V gene, J gene, and CDR3 amino acid sequence. The percentage overlap between two repertoires was calculated by dividing the number of shared unique clonotypes by the size of the smaller repertoire. Three approaches were used to assess repertoire richness: RTK rarefaction, the Chao1 estimator, and Recon v2.1 estimates of unobserved clonotypes. For all TCRbeta clonotypes obtained by the gDNA method from a few donors, generation probabilities were computed with OLGA. This is the immuneACCESS table as TCRdb keeps it, with only in-frame sequences that have V and J called. A part of the clones is gone; compared with another copy, unresolved V genes explain less than half, and the rest is unexplained. V and J calls plus clone size are reproduced from that table; the DNA served to infer D and trimming. A total of some 2 million clones appear in this sample, about 95% of them only once. Of the sample, 1.2% is held by the ten largest clones.

The sequence derives from a young man in good health. The rearranged chain carries TRBV11-2 and TRBJ2-3, with a tentative D gene TRBD1 over 5 matching bases. Sequenced sample: naive CD8+ T cells sorted from blood. According to the study, the label for this sample's cell subset or site signals: CD45RA+CCR7+. The CDR3 amino acid sequence is: CASSLDGALVGTDTQYF. The nucleotide sequence is given as TGTGCCAGCAGCTTAGATGGGGCCTTAGTAGGCACAGATACGCAGTATTTT.